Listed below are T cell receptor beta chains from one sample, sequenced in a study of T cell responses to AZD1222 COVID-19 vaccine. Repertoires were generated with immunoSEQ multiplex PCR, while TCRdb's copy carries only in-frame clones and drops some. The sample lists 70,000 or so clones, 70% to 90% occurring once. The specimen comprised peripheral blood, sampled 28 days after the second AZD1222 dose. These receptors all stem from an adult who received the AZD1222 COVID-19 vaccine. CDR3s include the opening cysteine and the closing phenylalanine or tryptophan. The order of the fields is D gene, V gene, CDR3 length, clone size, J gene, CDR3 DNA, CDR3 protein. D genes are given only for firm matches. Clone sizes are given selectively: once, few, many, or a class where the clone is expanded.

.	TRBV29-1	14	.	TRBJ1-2	TGCAGCGCCCGCCGGCTCGGGTACGGCTATGGCTACACCTTC	CSARRLGYGYGYTF
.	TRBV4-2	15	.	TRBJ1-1	TGTGCCAGCAGCCAAGATCAGGTGGGCAACACTGAAGCTTTCTTT	CASSQDQVGNTEAFF
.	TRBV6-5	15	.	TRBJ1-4	TGTGCCAGCAGGCCCGGGGGAAGTCCTAATGAAAAACTGTTTTTT	CASRPGGSPNEKLFF
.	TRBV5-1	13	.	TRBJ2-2	TGCGCCAGCAAAGGGGATAGGGCCGGGGAGCTGTTTTTT	CASKGDRAGELFF
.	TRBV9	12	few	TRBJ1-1	TGTGCCAGCAGCGACATGAACACTGAAGCTTTCTTT	CASSDMNTEAFF
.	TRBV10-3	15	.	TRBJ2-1	TGTGCCATCAGTGGTGACTTGGGCTCCTACAATGAGCAGTTCTTC	CAISGDLGSYNEQFF
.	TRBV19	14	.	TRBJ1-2	TGTGCCACCATCGATCCAGGCAGAAACTATGGCTACACCTTC	CATIDPGRNYGYTF
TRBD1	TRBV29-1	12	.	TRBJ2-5	TGCAGCGCCGGACAGGCCCAAGAGACCCAGTACTTC	CSAGQAQETQYF
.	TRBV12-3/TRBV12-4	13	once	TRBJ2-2	TGTGCCAGCAGTTTTGGAGGATATGAGGAGCTGTTTTTT	CASSFGGYEELFF
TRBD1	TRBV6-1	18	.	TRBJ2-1	TGTGCCAGCAGTGTAAAAACCACAGGGGGGTATGCGATGAATGAGCAGTTCTTC	CASSVKTTGGYAMNEQFF
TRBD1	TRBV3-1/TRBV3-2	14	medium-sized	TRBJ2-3	TGTGCCAGCAGCTCCGGACAGGGCACAGATACGCAGTATTTT	CASSSGQGTDTQYF
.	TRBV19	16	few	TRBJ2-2	TGTGCCAGTAGTCCTTACCGGGGAACGAACACCGGGGAGCTGTTTTTT	CASSPYRGTNTGELFF
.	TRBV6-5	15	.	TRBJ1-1	TGTGCCAGCAGCTTTCCTGGGGGGAAGGGGACCGAGACTTTCTTT	CASSFPGGKGTETFF
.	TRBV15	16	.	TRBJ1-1	TGTGCCACCAGCAGAGATGGGGTGGGGAGGTACACTGAAGCTTTCTTT	CATSRDGVGRYTEAFF
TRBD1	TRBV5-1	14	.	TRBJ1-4	TGCGCCAGCAGCCTAGACAGGGGGAGCGAAAAACTGTTTTTT	CASSLDRGSEKLFF
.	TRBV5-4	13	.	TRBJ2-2	TGTGCCAGCAGCTTACAAGGATTAGGGGAGCTGTTTTTT	CASSLQGLGELFF
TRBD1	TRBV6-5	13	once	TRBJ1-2	TGTGCCAGCAGCCTACAGGGGTCGGATGGCTACACCTTC	CASSLQGSDGYTF
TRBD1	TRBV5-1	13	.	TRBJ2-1	TGCGCCAGCAGCTCGACAGGGGGCAATGAGCAGTTCTTC	CASSSTGGNEQFF
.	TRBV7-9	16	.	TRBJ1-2	TGTGCCAGCAGCTTAGGGTGGCAGGGAGGTGACTATGGCTACACCTTC	CASSLGWQGGDYGYTF
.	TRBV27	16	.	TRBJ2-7	TGTGCCAGCAGTTTATATCTCACGGGTAGCTCCTACGAGCAGTACTTC	CASSLYLTGSSYEQYF
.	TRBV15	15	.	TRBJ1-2	TGTGCCACCAGCAGAGAATATCCAGCTAACTATGGCTACACCTTC	CATSREYPANYGYTF
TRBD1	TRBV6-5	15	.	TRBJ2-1	TGTGCCAGCAGTTTAAGGGACAGGTCCTACAATGAGCAGTTCTTC	CASSLRDRSYNEQFF
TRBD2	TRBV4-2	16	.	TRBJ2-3	TGTGCCAGCAGCCCCCAGACTAGCGGGAAATCAGATACGCAGTATTTT	CASSPQTSGKSDTQYF
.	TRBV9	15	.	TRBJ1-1	TGTGCCAGCAGCGTAGCCGCGGGGATGAACACTGAAGCTTTCTTT	CASSVAAGMNTEAFF
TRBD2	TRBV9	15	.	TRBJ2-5	TGTGCCAGCAGCGTTTCCGCCGGGGGGGCAGAGACCCAGTACTTC	CASSVSAGGAETQYF
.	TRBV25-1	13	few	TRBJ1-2	TGTGCCAGCAGTGGGTTCGGGTTGAACGGCTACACCTTC	CASSGFGLNGYTF
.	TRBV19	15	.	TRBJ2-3	TGTGCCACCTGCACAGGGAAATCTTTGGCAGATACGCAGTATTTT	CATCTGKSLADTQYF
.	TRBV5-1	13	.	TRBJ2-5	TGCGCCAGCAGAGCTGGAGCGCAAGAGACCCAGTACTTC	CASRAGAQETQYF
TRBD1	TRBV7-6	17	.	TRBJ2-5	TGTGCCAGCAGCTTAGTAGCCTTCCGGACAGGGAAAGAGACCCAGTACTTC	CASSLVAFRTGKETQYF
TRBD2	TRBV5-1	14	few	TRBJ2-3	TGCGCCAGCAGCTTCGGACTAGAAGCCGATACGCAGTATTTT	CASSFGLEADTQYF
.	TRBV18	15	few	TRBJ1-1	TGTGCCAGCTCTACCGGGGAAGAGACGTACACTGAAGCTTTCTTT	CASSTGEETYTEAFF
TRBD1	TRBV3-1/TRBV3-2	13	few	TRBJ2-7	TGTGCCAGCAGCAGACTGGACAGGGTCGAGCAGTACTTC	CASSRLDRVEQYF
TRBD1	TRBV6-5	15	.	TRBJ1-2	TGTGCCAGCAGCACGACAGGGTTTGCCACCTGGGGCTACACCTTC	CASSTTGFATWGYTF
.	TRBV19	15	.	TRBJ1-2	TGTGCCAGTAGTATACTACGGGGGCAGGGATTGGGCTACACCTTC	CASSILRGQGLGYTF
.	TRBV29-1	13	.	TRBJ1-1	TGCAGCGTTAGAGACACCATGAACACTGAAGCTTTCTTT	CSVRDTMNTEAFF
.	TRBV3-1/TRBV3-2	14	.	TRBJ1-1	TGTGCCAGCAGCCAAGGACTTTTGGGGACTGAAGCTTTCTTT	CASSQGLLGTEAFF
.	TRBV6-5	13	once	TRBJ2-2	TGTGCCAGCTCGGGACGGAACACCGGGGAGCTGTTTTTT	CASSGRNTGELFF
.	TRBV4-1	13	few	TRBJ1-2	TGCGCCAGCAGCCATCAGGGGCTCCATGGCTACACCTTC	CASSHQGLHGYTF
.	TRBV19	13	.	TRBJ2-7	TGTGCCAGTAGCCCCTTTGGAGGCGGGGAGCAGTACTTC	CASSPFGGGEQYF
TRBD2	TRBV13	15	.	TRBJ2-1	TGTGCCAGCAGCTCGCTAGCGGCAACTAACAATGAGCAGTTCTTC	CASSSLAATNNEQFF
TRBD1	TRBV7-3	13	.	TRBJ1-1	TGTGCCAGCAGCCCCCAAACAGGGGCTGAAGCTTTCTTT	CASSPQTGAEAFF
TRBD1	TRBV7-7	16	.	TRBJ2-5	TGTGCTAGCAGCTTAGTAGTGGCAGGGGGTCAAGAGACCCAGTACTTC	CASSLVVAGGQETQYF
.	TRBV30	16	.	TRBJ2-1	TGTGCCTGGAGCCAAATGGGGGGGCGCGGATTGAATGAGCAGTTCTTC	CAWSQMGGRGLNEQFF
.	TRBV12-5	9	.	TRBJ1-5	TGTGCTCGGGGCCGGGCCCAGCATTTT	CARGRAQHF
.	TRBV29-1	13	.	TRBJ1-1	TGCAGCGCCGAAGGCAGTCTGAACACTGAAGCTTTCTTT	CSAEGSLNTEAFF
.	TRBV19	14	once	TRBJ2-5	TGTGCCAGTAGTCCAAGGACAGTCGCAGAGACCCAGTACTTC	CASSPRTVAETQYF
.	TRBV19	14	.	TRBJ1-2	TGTGCCAGTAGTATAGAACTCGGTCTCTATGGCTACACCTTC	CASSIELGLYGYTF
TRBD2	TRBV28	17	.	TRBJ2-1	TGTGCCAGCAGTTCCCGGACTAGCGGGAGCCTAGGCAATGAGCAGTTCTTC	CASSSRTSGSLGNEQFF
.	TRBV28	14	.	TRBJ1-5	TGTGCCAGCCTCGACAGTTTGGGGAATCAGCCCCAGCATTTT	CASLDSLGNQPQHF
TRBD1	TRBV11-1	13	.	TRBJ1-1	TGTGCCAGCGGAGGGGGCCCTTGGACTGAAGCTTTCTTT	CASGGGPWTEAFF
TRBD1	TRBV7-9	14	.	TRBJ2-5	TGTGCCAGCAGCCCGGGGACAGGGATGGAGACCCAGTACTTC	CASSPGTGMETQYF
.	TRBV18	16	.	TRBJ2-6	TGTGCCAGCTCACCACTCCCCACCTCTGGGGCCAACGTCCTGACTTTC	CASSPLPTSGANVLTF